This T cell receptor (beta chain) was sequenced during a study of blood T cell repertoires in COVID-19. Study in general: Sites across the United States, Italy and Spain contributed samples from acute and convalescent COVID-19. Sample material is recorded as cDNA or gDNA derived from T cells, B-cell-depleted T cells, or PBMCs.

This CDR3 is 15 amino acids long. Unmatched junction bases numbered 11, after V lost 2 bases and J lost 8 bases. Germline assignment: CDR1 KGHSH and CDR2 LQKENI. In the authors' methods: Amplification of reference gene primers provided the estimated nucleated cell counts. Only in-frame clones appear in the TCRdb table, and some are missing; sequencing was by immunoSEQ multiplex PCR. V, J and clone size derive from that table, while D and trimming were established from the DNA sequence. The table includes approximately 80,000 clones, more than 75% detected once. The sequenced material came from peripheral blood. The gene calls are TRBV18 and TRBJ1-2; 7 bases align to TRBD1. The TCR was taken from a human donor in a cohort sampled during active COVID-19. This CDR3 is CASSPGEGRGRGYTF. The CDR3 nucleotides read TGTGCCAGCTCACCAGGAGAGGGCAGGGGGAGAGGCTACACCTTC. The full variable domain, its missing parts supplied by reference TRBV18 and TRBJ1-2, is NAGVMQNPRHLVRRRGQEARLRCSPMKGHSHVYWYRQLPEEGLKFMVYLQKENIIDESGMPKERFSAEFPKEGPSILRIQQVVRGDSAAYFCASSPGEGRGRGYTFGSGTRLTVV.